Listed here are 27 T cell receptor beta chains from one sample, sequenced in a study of tumor-infiltrating lymphocytes in primary liver carcinoma. Germline DNA was also extracted, and blood RNA derived from unsorted whole blood. A primer in the constant region served to generate TCR beta cDNA from around 500 ng of total RNA. Library construction for TCR beta comprised three nested multiplex PCR rounds performed with slightly modified ARM-PCR. TRBV1-TRBV30 forward primers and a C-beta reverse primer were used in the first two PCR rounds, which each ran for 9 to 10 cycles. TCRdb recomputed calls from the multiplex PCR reads with MiXCR, one row per CDR3 protein. The table shows more than 150,000 distinct CDR3 sequences, with approximately 60% occurring only once. Sequencing was done on a sample of peripheral blood. The receptor source for this set is a middle-aged man with primary liver carcinoma and hepatitis B virus infection.

The table lists this clonotype with a count of one. The CDR3 bases are TGTGCCAGCAGCTTACAGACCACCGGGGAGCTGTTTTTT. Encoded protein: CASSLQTTGELFF. This sequence joins TRBV28 and TRBJ2-2, with D uncertain. V was trimmed by 6 bases and J by 4 bases, leaving 9 bases between them. This CDR3 region has 13 residues. CDR1 and CDR2 from the germline V gene are MDHEN and SYDVKM.

For this clonotype: A read error may account for a junction end that differs from germline. The V and J genes are TRBV6-2 or TRBV6-3 and TRBJ1-1; D is uncertain. The CDR3 loop spans 13 amino acids. Germline CDR1 and CDR2: MNHEY and SVGEGT. The CDR3 DNA is TGTGCCAGCAGTTACCGGGGAGGAACTGAAGATTTCTTT. It yields the protein CASSYRGGTEDFF.

J is TRBJ1-2 and V is TRBV6-1; TRBD1 matches at 7 bases. The CDR3 is made up of 15 amino acids. Germline V gene data show CDR1 as MNHNS and CDR2 as SASEGT. J was trimmed by 8 bases and V by 7 bases; bases with no gene match: 16. The DNA of the CDR3 is TGTGCCAGCACCGAGAACACAGGGACAGTCGGGGGCTACACCTTC. Protein product: CASTENTGTVGGYTF.

The chain couples TRBV5-6 to TRBJ2-7, with 9 bases fitting TRBD2. The CDR3 runs 16 residues. J gave up 5 bases and V 0 bases, and 9 bases lay outside the gene matches. Germline V gene lookup returns CDR1 SGHDT and CDR2 YYEEEE. The CDR3 DNA is TGTGCCAGCAGCTTGGCCCTGCTAGCGGGAATGGACGAGCAGTACTTC. Translated: CASSLALLAGMDEQYF.

This sequence joins TRBV10-2 and TRBJ1-1, with TRBD1 as a possible D gene (5 bases). Germline-derived CDR1 and CDR2 are WSHSY and SAAADI. The V and J ends lost 7 bases and 5 bases respectively, with 23 bases between them. The CDR3 length is 16 residues. The CDR3 nucleotides are TGCGCCAGCATTCCAGCGCCGGGGGAGAGGGGAACTGAAGCTTTCTTT. Its protein is CASIPAPGERGTEAFF.

This chain links TRBV11-2 with TRBJ2-7, with D possibly being TRBD2 (5 bases). Deletions cut 5 bases from V and 2 bases from J, with 10 bases between. This CDR3 is built from 13 residues. The germline CDR1 and CDR2 sequences are SGHAT and FQNNGV. This chain's CDR3 is CASSPAGTYEQYF. DNA for the CDR3: TGTGCCAGCAGCCCCGCGGGTACCTACGAGCAGTACTTC.

On this clonotype: A much larger clone is a single base away; this may be a read error. V is TRBV11-2 and J is TRBJ2-5; perhaps TRBD2 as D (5 bases). Germline lookup yields CDR1 SGHAT and CDR2 FQNNGV. This CDR3 spans 14 amino acids. Trimming took off 2 bases at V and 9 bases at J, with 16 bases between the two ends. This chain's CDR3 is CASSLSVPPEAQYF. The CDR3, as DNA: TGTGCCAGCAGCTTATCGGTTCCCCCGGAGGCCCAGTACTTC.

The CDR3, as DNA: TGCAGCGTTGACCAGGGAGCAGGGACTGAAGCTTTCTTT. It codes for CSVDQGAGTEAFF. The chain links TRBV29-1 to TRBJ1-1; D is possibly TRBD1 (5 bases). V gave up 3 bases and J gave up 5 bases, with 13 bases separating them. Germline CDR1 and CDR2: SQVTM and ANQGSEA. The CDR3 is made up of 13 amino acids.

This rearrangement joins TRBV10-3 to TRBJ2-1; perhaps TRBD2 as D (5 bases). Germline V CDR1 and CDR2: ENHRY, SYGVKD. Trimming stripped 2 bases from V and 11 bases from J, with 16 bases between. This CDR3 has 14 residues. The CDR3 region is CAISEGVSGDKQFF. CDR3 DNA sequence: TGTGCCATCAGTGAGGGCGTAAGCGGCGATAAGCAGTTCTTC.

J is TRBJ2-3 and V is TRBV5-5; unclear D gene. Germline V gene lookup returns CDR1 SGHKS and CDR2 YYEKEE (reference sequence). CDR3 length equals 13 residues. The V and J ends lost 2 bases and 3 bases respectively, with 7 bases between them. The CDR3 sequence: CASSFRATDTQYF. The CDR3 coding sequence is TGTGCCAGCAGCTTTCGGGCGACAGATACGCAGTATTTT. Variable domain in full (rest from reference TRBV5-5 and TRBJ2-3): DAGVTQSPTHLIKTRGQQVTLRCSPISGHKSVSWYQQVLGQGPQFIFQYYEKEERGRGNFPDRFSARQFPNYSSELNVNALLLGDSALYLCASSFRATDTQYFGPGTRLTVL.

J is TRBJ1-1 and V is TRBV6-1, with D possibly TRBD1 on 6 matching bases. The CDR3 extends over 13 amino acids. The V end lost 10 bases, the J end lost 2 bases, and 14 bases lay between the germline ends. Germline V gene sequence: CDR1 MNHNS, CDR2 SASEGT. CDR3 DNA sequence: TGTGCCACTTGGGACATCGTTAACACTGAAGCTTTCTTT. It codes for CATWDIVNTEAFF.

This chain uses TRBV4-1 with TRBJ1-1, with D perhaps matching TRBD1 (6 bases). This CDR3 has 14 amino acids. Germline V lookup: CDR1 MGHRA, CDR2 YSYEKL. Trimming left V 7 bases short and J 5 bases short, with 17 bases between. The DNA of the CDR3 is TGCGCCAGCAAAGGGGGAGGATTAGGGACTGAAGCTTTCTTT. It yields the protein CASKGGGLGTEAFF.

The chain employs TRBV6-6 and TRBJ1-1; TRBD1 is a possible D gene (5 bases). The CDR3 is made up of 12 amino acids. CDR1 is MNHNY and CDR2 is SVGAGI in the germline V gene (reference sequence). V shed 7 bases and J shed 4 bases, with 10 bases lying between them. The CDR3 loop is CASTPRATEAFF. The CDR3 region has the DNA TGTGCCAGCACTCCCAGGGCCACTGAAGCTTTCTTT.

The chain couples TRBV5-1 to TRBJ1-1, with unresolved D. In germline, CDR1 is SGHRS, CDR2 YFSETQ. The CDR3 is made up of 14 amino acids. V was trimmed by 4 bases and J by 1 base, leaving 11 bases between them. The CDR3 protein is CASSTGKANTEAFF. The CDR3 coding sequence is TGCGCCAGCAGCACGGGAAAGGCGAACACTGAAGCTTTCTTT.

Notes on this clonotype: Its ends do not fully match the called genes, so a read error is possible. The chain has TRBV6-6 and TRBJ2-7; D is unclear. Germline V gives CDR1 MNHNY, CDR2 SVGAGI (reference sequence). The CDR3 is 13 amino acids. The CDR3: CANSYSQTFEQYF. The CDR3 nucleotides are TGTGCCAACAGTTACTCCCAGACCTTCGAGCAGTACTTC.

As to this clonotype: At one of its ends the junction is not consistent with the germline gene, which may arise from a read error. J is TRBJ1-2 and V is TRBV11-1; D is undetermined. The CDR3 is 13 amino acids. Germline loops: CDR1 SGHAT, CDR2 FQDESV (reference sequence). As DNA, the CDR3 is TGTGCCAGCAGCCCCGGAACAGACTATGGCTACACCTTT. It codes for CASSPGTDYGYTF. Complete variable domain (other parts from reference TRBV11-1 and TRBJ1-2): EAEVAQSPRYKITEKSQAVAFWCDPISGHATLYWYRQILGQGPELLVQFQDESVVDDSQLPKDRFSAERLKGVDSTLKIQPAELGDSAMYLCASSPGTDYGYTFGSGTRLTVV.

The chain recombines TRBV4-1 with TRBJ2-1; 8 bases match TRBD1. The CDR3 loop spans 15 amino acids. The ends lost 4 bases at V and 8 bases at J; junction bases unmatched: 10. Germline lookup yields CDR1 MGHRA and CDR2 YSYEKL. The CDR3 DNA reads as TGCGCCAGCAGCCCCGACTGGACAGGGCGGGATGAGCAGTTCTTC. Translation gives CASSPDWTGRDEQFF.

With regard to this clonotype: Given a much more abundant clone one base away, this may be a read error. The CDR3 nucleotides read TGCAGCGCCCAATGGCTGGCTAACTATGGCTACACCTTC. Translation: CSAQWLANYGYTF. The genes are TRBV29-1 and TRBJ1-2; D is unresolved. Per the germline V gene, CDR1 is SQVTM and CDR2 is ANQGSEA. The CDR3 sequence is 13 residues long. The V and J ends lost 7 bases and 0 bases respectively, with 12 bases between them.

This chain links TRBV4-2 with TRBJ2-6; 8 nucleotides line up with TRBD1. The length of the CDR3 is 18 residues. The germline gives CDR1 LGHNA, CDR2 YNFKEQ. J was trimmed by 2 bases and V by 0 bases; bases with no gene match: 6. The CDR3, as DNA: TGTGCCAGCAGCCAAGATGGACAGGGTAACACTGGGGCCAACGTCCTGACTTTC. Its translation is CASSQDGQGNTGANVLTF.

This chain links TRBV10-3 with TRBJ1-3, with D hard to call. From germline, CDR1 is ENHRY and CDR2 SYGVKD. Trimming left V 2 bases short and J 0 bases short, with 2 bases between. The CDR3 contains 13 residues. CDR3 loop: CAISEISGNTIYF. The CDR3 DNA sequence: TGTGCCATCAGTGAGATCTCTGGAAACACCATATATTTT.

The CDR3 DNA follows: TGTGCCAGCAGCCACGGGGCGGAGACCCAGTACTTC. As protein: CASSHGAETQYF. The genes are TRBV6-5 and TRBJ2-5; either TRBD1 or TRBD2 may supply D (5 bases each). Per the germline V gene, CDR1 is MNHEY and CDR2 is SVGAGI. The CDR3 has 12 residues. V was trimmed by 6 bases and J by 5 bases, leaving 10 bases between them.

The genes are TRBV6-2 or TRBV6-3 and TRBJ1-1; D may be TRBD1 (5 bases). The ends were cut back, 9 bases at V and 5 bases at J, with 10 bases in the middle. The CDR3 is 11 residues long. CDR1 MNHEY and CDR2 SVGEGT come from the germline V gene. Here the CDR3 DNA reads TGTGCCAGAAGGTCAGGGACTGAAGCTTTCTTT. It codes for CARRSGTEAFF.

This clonotype was recorded a few times. This rearrangement joins TRBV10-3 to TRBJ2-7, with 8 bases lining up with TRBD1. The CDR3 is 15 residues long. Germline V lookup: CDR1 ENHRY, CDR2 SYGVKD. Trimming took 6 bases from V and 7 from J; bases not matched to a gene: 14. CDR3 nucleotides: TGTGCCATCAGAGCAAGGGAATTACAGGGGGAAGAGCAGTACTTC. Translated: CAIRARELQGEEQYF.

This clonotype was seen a few times. The gene calls are TRBV14 and TRBJ2-3, with 9 bases fitting TRBD1. The CDR3 covers 14 residues. V shed 5 bases and J 1 base; nucleotides not matched to a gene: 1. CDR1 is SGHDN, CDR2 FVKESK, per germline. The CDR3 sequence: CASSRTGGTDTQYF. The CDR3 DNA is TGTGCCAGCAGCAGGACAGGGGGCACAGATACGCAGTATTTT.

A note on this clonotype: A read error may explain this, as a much larger clone is one base away. This sequence joins TRBV11-3 and TRBJ2-1; D uncertain. V lost 4 bases to trimming and J lost 8 bases, with 12 bases between them. Germline lookup yields CDR1 SGHNT and CDR2 YENEEA. CDR3 length: 13 amino acids. In DNA form, the CDR3 reads TGTGCCAGCAGCTGGGTGAGTGGGTATGAGCAGTTCTTC. It codes for CASSWVSGYEQFF.

The chain uses TRBV10-3 and TRBJ1-1; D may be TRBD1 (5 bases). Per the germline V gene, CDR1 is ENHRY and CDR2 is SYGVKD. This CDR3 region has 12 residues. V lost 11 bases, J lost 4 bases, and 14 bases lay in between. CDR3 coding DNA: TGTGCCGCCGGACGAGGGGTCACTGAAGCTTTCTTT. Its protein is CAAGRGVTEAFF.

This clonotype was counted a single time. Lacking the conserved final phenylalanine or tryptophan, this CDR3 likely reflects a read error. J is TRBJ1-4 and V is TRBV11-2; possibly TRBD1 for D (5 bases). The CDR3 runs to 14 residues. Germline CDR1 is SGHAT and CDR2 is FQNNGV. The CDR3 region has the DNA TGTGCCAGTAGCTTAGAGGTTGGGGACGAAAAACTGTTTTGT. Amino acids: CASSLEVGDEKLFC.